Each of the 14 T cell receptor beta chains below was sequenced from the same sample in a study of control samples from healthy donors and cancer patients. Sequencing was performed with immunoSEQ multiplex PCR; in TCRdb, only in-frame clones are kept and a portion is missing. The table has about 130,000 clones, roughly 92% seen once. Sequenced sample: blood. The receptors stem from a man aged 18 to 35 in good health.

The chain couples TRBV19 to TRBJ1-2; D is undetermined. Trimming took 3 bases from V and 2 from J, leaving 7 bases between them. This CDR3 is built from 13 residues. Germline CDR1 reads LNHDA; CDR2 reads SQIVND (reference sequence). The CDR3 reads CASSISGNYGYTF. In nucleotides, the CDR3 is TGTGCCAGTAGTATTTCGGGGAACTATGGCTACACCTTC.

A remark on this clone: One end of the junction fails to match germline, which may point to a read error. The chain employs TRBV3-1 (or the pseudogene TRBV3-2) and TRBJ2-1; 11 nucleotides match TRBD2. CDR3 length equals 13 residues. CDR1 and CDR2 (germline): LGHDT, YNNKEL (reference sequence). The CDR3 loop is CASSHDLSGGALF. The CDR3 DNA reads TGTGCCAGCAGCCATGACCTTAGCGGGGGGGCCCTCTTC.

This rearrangement joins TRBV7-9 to TRBJ2-1, with D possibly being TRBD1 or TRBD2 (5 bases each). CDR1 is SEHNR, CDR2 FQNEAQ, per germline (reference sequence). Trimming removed 4 bases at V and 1 base at J, with 14 bases between. The CDR3 is 16 residues long. The CDR3 bases are TGTGCCAGCAGCTCCGTGGGACGAAGGTCCTACAATGAGCAGTTCTTC. The encoded protein is CASSSVGRRSYNEQFF. Together with reference TRBV7-9 and TRBJ2-1, the CDR3 gives the full variable domain: DTGVSQNPRHKITKRGQNVTFRCDPISEHNRLYWYRQTLGQGPEFLTYFQNEAQLEKSRLLSDRFSAERPKGSFSTLEIQRTEQGDSAMYLCASSSVGRRSYNEQFFGPGTRLTVL.

V is TRBV5-4 and J is TRBJ2-5; D not certain. Germline loops: CDR1 SGHNT, CDR2 YYREEE (reference sequence). Trimming shortened V by 4 bases and J by 4 bases, and 11 bases separated the two germline ends. The CDR3 is 13 residues long. The CDR3 loop is CASSQTNGETQYF. CDR3 bases: TGTGCCAGCAGCCAGACCAACGGAGAGACCCAGTACTTC.

The chain is built from TRBV19 and TRBJ2-7, with 9 bases fitting TRBD1. Germline loops: CDR1 LNHDA, CDR2 SQIVND (reference sequence). The V gene end was trimmed by 8 bases and the J gene end by 2 bases; junction bases not matched to a gene: 10. CDR3 length: 15 residues. Here the CDR3 reads CASSDDRGGTYEQYF. The CDR3 DNA reads as TGTGCCAGTTCGGACGACAGGGGGGGCACCTACGAGCAGTACTTC.

This chain joins TRBV4-1 and TRBJ1-5; 7 bases align to TRBD1. This CDR3 comprises 16 residues. Trimming at V came to 1 base and at J to 4 bases, leaving 7 bases not matched to a gene. Germline V CDR1 and CDR2: MGHRA, YSYEKL. Here the CDR3 reads CASSQVSSGGNQPQHF. DNA of the CDR3: TGCGCCAGCAGCCAAGTTAGTTCAGGGGGGAATCAGCCCCAGCATTTT.

The chain uses TRBV10-3 and TRBJ1-5; no reliable D call. CDR3 length: 13 residues. Germline V CDR1 and CDR2: ENHRY, SYGVKD. Deletions cut 10 bases from V and 7 bases from J, with 17 bases between. CDR3 in amino acids: CATSHGREQPQHF. The CDR3 nucleotides are TGTGCCACTTCTCACGGTAGGGAGCAGCCCCAGCATTTT.

CDR3 residues: CASSPRFGDQETQYF. CDR3 bases: TGTGCCAGCAGCCCCCGTTTCGGGGACCAAGAGACCCAGTACTTC. The rearrangement uses TRBV3-1 (or the pseudogene TRBV3-2) and TRBJ2-5; D possibly corresponds to TRBD2 (5 bases). The germline V and J ends were trimmed by 4 bases and 0 bases, with 12 bases remaining between them. Germline lookup yields CDR1 LGHDT and CDR2 YNNKEL (reference sequence). This CDR3 comprises 15 residues.

The chain links TRBV7-2 to TRBJ2-3, with D perhaps matching TRBD1 or TRBD2 (5 bases each). Trimming took off 4 bases at V and 6 bases at J, with 14 bases between the two ends. Germline V gene sequence: CDR1 SGHTA, CDR2 FQGNSA. The CDR3 sequence is 14 residues long. CDR3 DNA: TGTGCCAGCAGCTCCGGGGCCCTTTGGGATACGCAGTATTTT. Translating gives CASSSGALWDTQYF.

Written as DNA, the CDR3 is TGTGCCAGCAGTGAGTCGGGGGGGCAAGAGACCCAGTACTTC. Protein: CASSESGGQETQYF. The V call is TRBV6-1, the J call TRBJ2-5; 8 positions match TRBD2. V gave up 3 bases and J gave up 2 bases; unmatched junction bases: 2. Germline lookup yields CDR1 MNHNS and CDR2 SASEGT. There are 14 residues in the CDR3.

The chain recombines TRBV9 with TRBJ1-5; no definite D call. Trimming shortened V by 4 bases and J by 9 bases, and 17 bases separated the two germline ends. Germline V CDR1 and CDR2: SGDLS, YYNGEE. The CDR3 has 14 residues. The CDR3 sequence: CASSPGPAEGPQHF. The CDR3 nucleotides are TGTGCCAGCAGCCCTGGTCCAGCCGAAGGGCCCCAGCATTTT.

The V gene is TRBV30, the J gene TRBJ2-2, with 10 bases identical to TRBD2. CDR3 length: 14 amino acids. Germline trimming cut 8 bases from V and 2 bases from J; bases unmatched to any gene: 5. In germline, CDR1 is GTSNPN, CDR2 SVGIG (reference sequence). The CDR3 protein is CARTSGDNTGELFF. CDR3 nucleotides: TGTGCCCGTACTAGCGGGGACAACACCGGGGAGCTGTTTTTT.

Turning to this clone: The sample holds other DNA sequences that translate to the same CDR3. The chain carries TRBV5-1 and TRBJ2-6; 10 bases are a match to TRBD1. Germline CDR1 is SGHRS and CDR2 is YFSETQ. The CDR3 loop spans 17 amino acids. V gave up 0 bases and J gave up 4 bases; unmatched junction bases: 4. This chain's CDR3 is CASSLGRQGAGANVLTF. DNA of the CDR3: TGCGCCAGCAGCTTGGGACGACAGGGGGCGGGGGCCAACGTCCTGACTTTC.

The genes are TRBV18 and TRBJ2-7, with a tentative D call TRBD2 (6 bases). Trimming shortened V by 2 bases and J by 0 bases, and 8 bases separated the two germline ends. The CDR3 length is 14 residues. Germline-derived CDR1 and CDR2 are KGHSH and LQKENI. The chain's CDR3 is CASSPGGSSYEQYF. CDR3 DNA: TGTGCCAGCTCACCAGGGGGGAGCTCCTACGAGCAGTACTTC.